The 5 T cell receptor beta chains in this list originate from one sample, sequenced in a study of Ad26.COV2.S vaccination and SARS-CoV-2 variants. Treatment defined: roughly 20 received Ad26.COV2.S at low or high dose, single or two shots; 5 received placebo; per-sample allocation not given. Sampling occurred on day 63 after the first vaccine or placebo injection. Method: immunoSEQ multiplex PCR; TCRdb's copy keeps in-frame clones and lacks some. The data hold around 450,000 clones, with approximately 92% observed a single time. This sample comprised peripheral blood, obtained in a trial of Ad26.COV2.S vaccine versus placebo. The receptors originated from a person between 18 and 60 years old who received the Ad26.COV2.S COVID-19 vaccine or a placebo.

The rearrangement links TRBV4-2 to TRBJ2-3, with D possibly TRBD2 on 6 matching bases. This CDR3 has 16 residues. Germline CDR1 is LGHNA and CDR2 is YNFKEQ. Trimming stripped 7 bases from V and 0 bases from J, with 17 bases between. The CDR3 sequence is CASTRLPGLSTDTQYF. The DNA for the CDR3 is TGTGCCAGCACTCGATTACCGGGACTTAGCACAGATACGCAGTATTTT.

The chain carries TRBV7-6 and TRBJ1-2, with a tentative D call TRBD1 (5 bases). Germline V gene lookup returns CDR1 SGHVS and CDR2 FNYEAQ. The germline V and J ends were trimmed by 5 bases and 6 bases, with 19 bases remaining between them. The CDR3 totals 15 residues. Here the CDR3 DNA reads TGTGCCAGCAGCGGGGGGGTGGGGTCGGAGGATGGCTACACCTTC. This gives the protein CASSGGVGSEDGYTF.

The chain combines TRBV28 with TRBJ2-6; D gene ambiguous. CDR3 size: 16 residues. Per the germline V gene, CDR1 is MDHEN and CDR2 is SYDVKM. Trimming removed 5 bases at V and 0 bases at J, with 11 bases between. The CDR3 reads CASSPTLLSGANVLTF. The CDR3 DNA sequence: TGTGCCAGCAGTCCCACCCTACTCTCTGGGGCCAACGTCCTGACTTTC.

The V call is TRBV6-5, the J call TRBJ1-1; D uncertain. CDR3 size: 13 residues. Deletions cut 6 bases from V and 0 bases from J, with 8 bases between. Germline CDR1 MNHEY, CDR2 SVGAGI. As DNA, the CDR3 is TGTGCCAGCAGGTTCAATATGAACACTGAAGCTTTCTTT. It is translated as CASRFNMNTEAFF.

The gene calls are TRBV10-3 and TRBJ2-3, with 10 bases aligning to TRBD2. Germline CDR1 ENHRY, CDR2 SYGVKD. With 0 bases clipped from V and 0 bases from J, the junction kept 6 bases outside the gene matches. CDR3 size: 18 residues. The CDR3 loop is CAISESVTSGASTDTQYF. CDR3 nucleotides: TGTGCCATCAGTGAGTCGGTAACTAGCGGGGCTAGCACAGATACGCAGTATTTT.